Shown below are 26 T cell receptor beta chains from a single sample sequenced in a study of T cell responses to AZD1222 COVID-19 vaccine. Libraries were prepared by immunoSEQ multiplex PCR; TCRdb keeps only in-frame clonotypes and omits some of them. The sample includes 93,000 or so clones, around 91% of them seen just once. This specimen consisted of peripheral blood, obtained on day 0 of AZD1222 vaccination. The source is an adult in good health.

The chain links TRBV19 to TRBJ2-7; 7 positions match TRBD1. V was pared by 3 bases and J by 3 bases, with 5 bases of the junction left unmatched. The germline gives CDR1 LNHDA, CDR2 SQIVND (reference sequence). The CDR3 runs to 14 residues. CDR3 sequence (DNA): TGTGCCAGTAGTATTACGGGACAGAGCTACGAGCAGTACTTC. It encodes CASSITGQSYEQYF.

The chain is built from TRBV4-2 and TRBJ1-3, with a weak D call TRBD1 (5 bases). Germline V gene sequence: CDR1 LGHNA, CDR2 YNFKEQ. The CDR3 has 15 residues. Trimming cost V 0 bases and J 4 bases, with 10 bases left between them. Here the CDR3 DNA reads TGTGCCAGCAGCCAAGATAGGGGACCCGGAAACACCATATATTTT. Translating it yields CASSQDRGPGNTIYF.

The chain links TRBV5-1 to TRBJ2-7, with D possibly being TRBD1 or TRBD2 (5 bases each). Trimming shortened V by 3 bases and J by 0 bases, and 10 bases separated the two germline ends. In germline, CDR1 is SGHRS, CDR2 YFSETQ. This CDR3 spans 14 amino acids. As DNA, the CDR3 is TGCGCCAGCAGCTCGAGGGGACCCTCCTACGAGCAGTACTTC. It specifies CASSSRGPSYEQYF.

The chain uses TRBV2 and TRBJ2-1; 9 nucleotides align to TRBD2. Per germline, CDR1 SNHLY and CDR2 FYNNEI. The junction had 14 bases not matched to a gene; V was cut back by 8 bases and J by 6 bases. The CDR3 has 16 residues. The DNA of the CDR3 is TGTGCCAGCGGGGCGGCGGGGGGGCCATTTGGCAATGAGCAGTTCTTC. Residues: CASGAAGGPFGNEQFF.

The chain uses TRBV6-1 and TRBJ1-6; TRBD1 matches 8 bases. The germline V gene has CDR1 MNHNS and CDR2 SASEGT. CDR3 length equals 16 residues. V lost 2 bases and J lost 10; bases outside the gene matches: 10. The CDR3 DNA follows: TGTGCCAGCAGTGAAAATTCGAGGACAGGGTTGTCACCCCTCCACTTT. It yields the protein CASSENSRTGLSPLHF.

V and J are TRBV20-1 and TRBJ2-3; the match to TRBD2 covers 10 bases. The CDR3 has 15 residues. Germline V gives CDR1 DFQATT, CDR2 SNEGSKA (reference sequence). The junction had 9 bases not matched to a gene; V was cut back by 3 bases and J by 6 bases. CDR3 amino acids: CSASRASGGLDTQYF. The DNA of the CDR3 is TGCAGTGCTAGTAGGGCTAGCGGGGGTCTGGATACGCAGTATTTT.

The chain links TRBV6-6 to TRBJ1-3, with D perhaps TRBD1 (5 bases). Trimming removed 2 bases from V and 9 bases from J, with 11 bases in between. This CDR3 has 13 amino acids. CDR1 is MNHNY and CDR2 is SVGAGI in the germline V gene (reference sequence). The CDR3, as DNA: TGTGCCAGCAGTTACGGCCAGGGAGGCACCATATATTTT. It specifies CASSYGQGGTIYF.

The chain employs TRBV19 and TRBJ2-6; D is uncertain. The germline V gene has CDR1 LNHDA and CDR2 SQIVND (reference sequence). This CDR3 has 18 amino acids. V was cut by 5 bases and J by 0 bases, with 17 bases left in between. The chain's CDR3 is CASSPPPGRGSGANVLTF. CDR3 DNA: TGTGCCAGTAGTCCCCCCCCCGGCCGCGGCTCTGGGGCCAACGTCCTGACTTTC.

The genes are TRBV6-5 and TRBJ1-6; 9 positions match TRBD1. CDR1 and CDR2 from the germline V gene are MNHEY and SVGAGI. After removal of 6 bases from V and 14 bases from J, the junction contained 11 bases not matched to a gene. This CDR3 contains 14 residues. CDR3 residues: CASRHNRGQDALHF. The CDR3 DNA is TGTGCCAGCAGACACAACAGGGGGCAGGACGCCCTCCACTTT.

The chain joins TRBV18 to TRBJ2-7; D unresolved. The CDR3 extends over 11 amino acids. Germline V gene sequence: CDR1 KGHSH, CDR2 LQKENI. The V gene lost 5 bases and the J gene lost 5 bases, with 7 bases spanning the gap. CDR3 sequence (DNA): TGTGCCAGCTCAACTTTTAACGAGCAGTACTTC. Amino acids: CASSTFNEQYF.

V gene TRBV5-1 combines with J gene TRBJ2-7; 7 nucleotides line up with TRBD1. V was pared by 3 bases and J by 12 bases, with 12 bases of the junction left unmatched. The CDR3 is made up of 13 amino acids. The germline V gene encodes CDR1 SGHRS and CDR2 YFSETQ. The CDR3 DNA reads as TGCGCCAGCAGCTCCACCACAGGGGCCCCCGGGTACTTC. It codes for CASSSTTGAPGYF.

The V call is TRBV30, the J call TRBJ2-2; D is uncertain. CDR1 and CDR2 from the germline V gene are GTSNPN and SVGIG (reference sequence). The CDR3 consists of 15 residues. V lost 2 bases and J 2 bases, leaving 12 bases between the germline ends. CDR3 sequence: CAWSRARLNTGELFF. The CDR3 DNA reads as TGTGCCTGGAGTAGAGCCAGATTAAACACCGGGGAGCTGTTTTTT.

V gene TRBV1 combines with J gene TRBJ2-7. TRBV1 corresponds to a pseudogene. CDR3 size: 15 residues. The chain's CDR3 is CTSSPGGVRRGEQYF. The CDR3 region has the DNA TGCACCAGCAGCCCAGGGGGGGTGCGTCGTGGGGAGCAGTACTTC.

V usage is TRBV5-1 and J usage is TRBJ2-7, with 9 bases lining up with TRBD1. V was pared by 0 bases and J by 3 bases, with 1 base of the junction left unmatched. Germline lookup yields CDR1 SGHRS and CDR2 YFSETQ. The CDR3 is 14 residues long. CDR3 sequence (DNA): TGCGCCAGCAGCTTGGAGACAGGGGGCTACGAGCAGTACTTC. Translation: CASSLETGGYEQYF. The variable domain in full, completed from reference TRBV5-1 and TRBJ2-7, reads KAGVTQTPRYLIKTRGQQVTLSCSPISGHRSVSWYQQTPGQGLQFLFEYFSETQRNKGNFPGRFSGRQFSNSRSEMNVSTLELGDSALYLCASSLETGGYEQYFGPGTRLTVT.

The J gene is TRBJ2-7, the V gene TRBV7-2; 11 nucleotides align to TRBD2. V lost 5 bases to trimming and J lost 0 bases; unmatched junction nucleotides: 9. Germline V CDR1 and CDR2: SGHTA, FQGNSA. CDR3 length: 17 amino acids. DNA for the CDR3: TGTGCCAGCAGCCGCACTCTAGCGGGGGGCTTCTCCTACGAGCAGTACTTC. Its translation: CASSRTLAGGFSYEQYF. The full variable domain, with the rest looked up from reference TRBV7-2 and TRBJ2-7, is GAGVSQSPSNKVTEKGKDVELRCDPISGHTALYWYRQSLGQGLEFLIYFQGNSAPDKSGLPSDRFSAERTGGSVSTLTIQRTQQEDSAVYLCASSRTLAGGFSYEQYFGPGTRLTVT.

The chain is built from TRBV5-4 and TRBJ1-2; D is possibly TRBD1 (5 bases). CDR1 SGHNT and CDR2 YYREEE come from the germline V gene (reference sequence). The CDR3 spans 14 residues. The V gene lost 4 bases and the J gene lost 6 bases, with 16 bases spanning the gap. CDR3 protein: CASSPWGEINGYTF. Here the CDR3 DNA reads TGTGCCAGCAGCCCTTGGGGGGAGATTAATGGCTACACCTTC.

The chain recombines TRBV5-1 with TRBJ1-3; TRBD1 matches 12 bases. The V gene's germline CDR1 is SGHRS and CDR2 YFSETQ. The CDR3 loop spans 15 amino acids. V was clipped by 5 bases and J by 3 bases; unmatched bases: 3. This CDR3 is CASRRDRGLGNTIYF. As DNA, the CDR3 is TGCGCCAGCAGAAGGGACAGGGGGCTTGGAAACACCATATATTTT.

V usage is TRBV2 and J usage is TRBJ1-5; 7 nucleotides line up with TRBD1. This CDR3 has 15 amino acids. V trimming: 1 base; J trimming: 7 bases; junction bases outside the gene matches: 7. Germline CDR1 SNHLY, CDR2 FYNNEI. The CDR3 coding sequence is TGTGCCAGCAGTGAAGGACAGGGAACGGGGCAGCCCCAGCATTTT. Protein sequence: CASSEGQGTGQPQHF. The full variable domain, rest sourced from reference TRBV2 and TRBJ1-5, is EPEVTQTPSHQVTQMGQEVILRCVPISNHLYFYWYRQILGQKVEFLVSFYNNEISEKSEIFDDQFSVERPDGSNFTLKIRSTKLEDSAMYFCASSEGQGTGQPQHFGDGTRLSIL.

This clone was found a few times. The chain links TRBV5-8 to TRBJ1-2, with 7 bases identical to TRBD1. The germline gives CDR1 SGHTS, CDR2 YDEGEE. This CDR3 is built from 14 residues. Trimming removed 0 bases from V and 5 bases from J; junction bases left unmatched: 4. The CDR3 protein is CASSLDGTVYGYTF. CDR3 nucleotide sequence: TGTGCCAGCAGCTTGGATGGGACAGTATATGGCTACACCTTC. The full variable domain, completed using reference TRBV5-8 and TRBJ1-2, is EAGVTQSPTHLIKTRGQQATLRCSPISGHTSVYWYQQALGLGLQFLLWYDEGEERNRGNFPPRFSGRQFPNYSSELNVNALELEDSALYLCASSLDGTVYGYTFGSGTRLTVV.

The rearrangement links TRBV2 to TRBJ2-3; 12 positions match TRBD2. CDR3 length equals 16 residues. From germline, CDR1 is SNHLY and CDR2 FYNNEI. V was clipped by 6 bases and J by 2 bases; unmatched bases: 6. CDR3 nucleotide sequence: TGTGCCAGCAGAAGGACTAGCGGGGTATTCACAGATACGCAGTATTTT. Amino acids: CASRRTSGVFTDTQYF.

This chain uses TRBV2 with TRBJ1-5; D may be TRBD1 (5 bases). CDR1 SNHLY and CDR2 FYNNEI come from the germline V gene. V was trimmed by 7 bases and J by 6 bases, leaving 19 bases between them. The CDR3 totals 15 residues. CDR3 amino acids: CASTRDTGTLQPQHF. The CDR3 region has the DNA TGTGCCAGCACCCGTGACACTGGGACTCTTCAGCCCCAGCATTTT. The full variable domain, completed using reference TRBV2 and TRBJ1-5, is EPEVTQTPSHQVTQMGQEVILRCVPISNHLYFYWYRQILGQKVEFLVSFYNNEISEKSEIFDDQFSVERPDGSNFTLKIRSTKLEDSAMYFCASTRDTGTLQPQHFGDGTRLSIL.

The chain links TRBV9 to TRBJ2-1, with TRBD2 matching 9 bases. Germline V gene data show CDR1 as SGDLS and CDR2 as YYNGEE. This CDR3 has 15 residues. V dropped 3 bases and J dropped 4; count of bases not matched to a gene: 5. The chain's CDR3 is CASSARLAEYNEQFF. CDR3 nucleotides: TGTGCCAGCAGCGCAAGACTAGCGGAATACAATGAGCAGTTCTTC.

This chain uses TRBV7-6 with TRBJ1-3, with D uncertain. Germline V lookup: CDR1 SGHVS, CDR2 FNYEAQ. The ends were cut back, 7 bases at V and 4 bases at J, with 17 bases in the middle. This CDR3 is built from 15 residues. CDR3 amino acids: CASTQGTYPGNTIYF. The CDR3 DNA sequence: TGTGCCAGCACCCAAGGAACCTACCCCGGAAACACCATATATTTT.

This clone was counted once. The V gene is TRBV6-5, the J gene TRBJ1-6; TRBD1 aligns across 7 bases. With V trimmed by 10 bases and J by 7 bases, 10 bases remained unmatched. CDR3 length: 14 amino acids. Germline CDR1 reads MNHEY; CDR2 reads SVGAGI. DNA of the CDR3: TGTGCCACCCAGCGACAGGGCTGGAATTCACCCCTCCACTTT. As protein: CATQRQGWNSPLHF.

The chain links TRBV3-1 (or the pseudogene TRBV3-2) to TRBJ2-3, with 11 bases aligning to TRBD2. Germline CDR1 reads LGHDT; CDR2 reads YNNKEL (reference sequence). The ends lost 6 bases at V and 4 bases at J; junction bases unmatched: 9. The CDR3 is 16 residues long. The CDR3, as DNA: TGTGCCAGCAGTCAGCAACCGACTAGCGGGGCAGATACGCAGTATTTT. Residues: CASSQQPTSGADTQYF.

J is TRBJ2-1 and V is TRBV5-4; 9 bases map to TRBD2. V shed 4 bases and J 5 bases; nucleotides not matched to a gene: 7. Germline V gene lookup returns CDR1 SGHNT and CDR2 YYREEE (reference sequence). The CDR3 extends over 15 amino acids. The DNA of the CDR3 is TGTGCCAGCAGCGGGAGGACTAGCGTAGACAATGAGCAGTTCTTC. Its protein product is CASSGRTSVDNEQFF.